These 4 T cell receptor delta chains share one sample of origin, sequenced in a study of γδ T cells in repeated Plasmodium falciparum infection. TCRdb reanalysed the multiplex PCR reads via CATT. The table includes 70,000 to 95,000 delta-chain clones, almost 1.5% detected once. Gammadelta T cells were flow-sorted from PBMC into Vgamma9/Vdelta2+ and Vdelta2-negative populations for bulk analysis. Material: gamma-delta T cells from blood. These receptors all come from a pool of human donors (malaria-infected and uninfected, not separated).

This clone was seen more than once but under ten times. This DNA's translation and the protein TCRdb lists, from a much larger clone, do not match at residue 12, likely due to a read error; the protein shown is translated from the DNA. V usage is TRDV1 and J usage is TRDJ1; possible D gene TRDD3, 5 bases. Germline matching of the DNA provided the J gene here, since TCRdb leaves it blank. V lost 4 bases and J 0 bases, leaving 24 bases between the germline ends. CDR3 length: 19 residues. Germline V gene sequence: CDR1 TSWWSYY, CDR2 QGS. Written as DNA, the CDR3 is TGTGCTCTTGGGGGACTCTCGAGGTCGGGGGCCCCGTACACCGATAAACTCATCTTT. Its protein is CALGGLSRSGAPYTDKLIF.

On this clone itself: This DNA's translation and the protein TCRdb lists, from a much larger clone, do not match at residue 4, likely due to a read error; the protein shown is translated from the DNA. V usage is TRDV2 and J usage is TRDJ1; D is undetermined. The J gene is absent in TCRdb and was assigned here via DNA matching to germline. Germline V gene data show CDR1 as GEAIGNYY and CDR2 as EKD. The CDR3 sequence is 16 residues long. Trimming took off 5 bases at V and 1 base at J, with 19 bases between the two ends. CDR3 DNA sequence: TGTGCCTGTGCCTCCCGGCCCAGTACTGTCACCGATAAACTCATCTTT. This sequence encodes CACASRPSTVTDKLIF.

This clone was detected only a few times. The mismatch at residue 11 between this DNA's translation and the TCRdb protein of a much larger clone likely reflects a read error; the protein shown is translated from the DNA. The V and J genes are TRAV38-2/DV8 and TRDJ1, with 8 bases aligning to TRDD3. TCRdb records no J gene; here it was assigned by comparing the DNA to germline. Germline CDR1 reads TSESDYY; CDR2 reads QEAYKQQN. V shed 5 bases, J shed 5 bases, and the junction held 23 bases outside the gene matches. CDR3 length: 19 amino acids. CDR3 sequence (DNA): TGTGCTTATAGCGGGGTCGGCTACTGGGGGGTACACGCAAGGGATAAACTCATCTTT. It yields the protein CAYSGVGYWGVHARDKLIF.

This clone was observed at least ten times. A read error is the likely source, as a far larger clone sits one nucleotide away. This rearrangement joins TRDV2 to TRDJ1; 7 positions agree with TRDD3. V lost 3 bases and J lost 2; bases outside the gene matches: 20. Germline CDR1 and CDR2: GEAIGNYY and EKD. The CDR3 is 19 residues long. The CDR3 sequence: CACDPLYTLLGERTDKLIF. The CDR3 DNA sequence: TGTGCCTGTGACCCACTTTATACCTTGTTGGGGGAAAGGACCGATAAACTCATCTTT.